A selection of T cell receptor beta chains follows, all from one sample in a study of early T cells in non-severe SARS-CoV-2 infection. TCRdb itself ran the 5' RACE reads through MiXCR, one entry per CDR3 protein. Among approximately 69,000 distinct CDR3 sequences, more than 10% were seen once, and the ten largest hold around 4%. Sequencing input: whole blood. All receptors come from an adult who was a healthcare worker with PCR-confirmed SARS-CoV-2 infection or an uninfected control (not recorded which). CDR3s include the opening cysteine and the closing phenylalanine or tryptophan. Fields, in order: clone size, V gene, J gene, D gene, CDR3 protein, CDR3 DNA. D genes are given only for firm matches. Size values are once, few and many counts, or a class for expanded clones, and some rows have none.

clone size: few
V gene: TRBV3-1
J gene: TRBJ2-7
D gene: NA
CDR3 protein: CASSPSPAAYYEQYF
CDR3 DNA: TGTGCCAGCAGTCCTAGTCCCGCGGCCTACTACGAGCAGTACTTC

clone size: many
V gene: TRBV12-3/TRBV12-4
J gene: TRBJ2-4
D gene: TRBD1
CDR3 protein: CASSSNRGAKNIQYF
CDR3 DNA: TGTGCCAGCAGCTCCAACAGGGGGGCCAAAAACATTCAGTACTTC

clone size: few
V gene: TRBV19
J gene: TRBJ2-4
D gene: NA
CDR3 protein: CASSIAVNPKNIQYF
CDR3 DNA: TGTGCCAGTAGTATAGCGGTTAATCCGAAAAACATTCAGTACTTC

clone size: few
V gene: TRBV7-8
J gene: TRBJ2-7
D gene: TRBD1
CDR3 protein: CASSFRDSSYEQYF
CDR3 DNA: TGTGCCAGCAGCTTCCGGGACAGCTCCTACGAGCAGTACTTC

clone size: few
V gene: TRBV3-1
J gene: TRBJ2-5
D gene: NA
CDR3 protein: CASSAGTSWGRETQYF
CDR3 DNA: TGTGCCAGCAGCGCCGGCACTAGCTGGGGCAGAGAGACCCAGTACTTC

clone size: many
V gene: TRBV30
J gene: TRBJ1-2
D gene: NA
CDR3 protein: CAWKPVGGHGYTF
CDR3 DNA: TGTGCCTGGAAGCCCGTTGGGGGCCATGGCTACACCTTC

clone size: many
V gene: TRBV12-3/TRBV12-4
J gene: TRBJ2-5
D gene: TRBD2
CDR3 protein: CASSILAGDETQYF
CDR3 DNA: TGTGCCAGCAGCATCCTAGCGGGAGACGAGACCCAGTACTTC

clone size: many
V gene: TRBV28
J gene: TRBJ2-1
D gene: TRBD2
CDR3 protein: CAAQLASGGLGEQFF
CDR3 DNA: TGTGCCGCCCAGTTGGCTAGCGGGGGCCTGGGTGAGCAGTTCTTC

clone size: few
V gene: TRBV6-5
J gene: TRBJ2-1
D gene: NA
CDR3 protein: CASSYSWGQGYNEQFF
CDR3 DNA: TGTGCCAGCAGTTACTCGTGGGGGCAGGGCTACAATGAGCAGTTCTTC

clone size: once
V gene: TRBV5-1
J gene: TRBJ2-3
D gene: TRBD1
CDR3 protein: CASSSLTLGWDRDTQYF
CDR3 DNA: TGCGCCAGCAGCTCCCTTACTTTGGGCTGGGACAGGGATACGCAGTATTTT

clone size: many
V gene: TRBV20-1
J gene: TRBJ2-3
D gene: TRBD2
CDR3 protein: CSARAGGPENTQYF
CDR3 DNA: TGCAGTGCTAGGGCGGGAGGGCCGGAGAATACGCAGTATTTT

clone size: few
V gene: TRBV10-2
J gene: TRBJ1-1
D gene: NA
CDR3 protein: CASSVARAEAFF
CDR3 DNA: TGCGCCAGCAGTGTAGCCCGCGCGGAAGCTTTCTTT

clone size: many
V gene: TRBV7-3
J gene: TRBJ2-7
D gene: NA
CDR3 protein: CASSPTAGAREQYF
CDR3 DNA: TGTGCCAGCAGCCCGACCGCCGGGGCCCGCGAGCAGTACTTC

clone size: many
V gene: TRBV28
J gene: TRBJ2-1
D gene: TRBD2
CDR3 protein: CASSLYRSGRDLNEQFF
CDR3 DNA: TGTGCCAGCAGTTTATATCGAAGCGGGAGGGACCTCAATGAGCAGTTCTTC

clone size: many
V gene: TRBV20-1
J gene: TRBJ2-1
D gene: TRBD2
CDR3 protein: CRPREDDENEQFF
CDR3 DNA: TGCAGACCACGGGAGGATGACGAGAATGAGCAGTTCTTC

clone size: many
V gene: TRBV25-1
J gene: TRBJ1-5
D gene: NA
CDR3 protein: CASSEGGHWNSNQPQHF
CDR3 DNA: TGTGCCAGCAGTGAAGGGGGACACTGGAATAGCAATCAGCCCCAGCATTTT

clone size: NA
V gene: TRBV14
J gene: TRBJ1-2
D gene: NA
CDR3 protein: CASSQDLGLRGGYTF
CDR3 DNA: TGTGCCAGCAGCCAAGACTTGGGCCTTAGGGGCGGCTACACCTTC

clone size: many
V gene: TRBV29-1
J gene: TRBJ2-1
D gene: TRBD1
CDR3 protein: CSVEAGTGEDNEQFF
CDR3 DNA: TGCAGCGTTGAAGCCGGGACAGGGGAAGACAATGAGCAGTTCTTC

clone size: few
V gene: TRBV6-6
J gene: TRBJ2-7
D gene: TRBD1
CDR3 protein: CASSYSTGPYEQYF
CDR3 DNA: TGTGCCAGCAGTTACTCGACAGGGCCCTACGAGCAGTACTTC

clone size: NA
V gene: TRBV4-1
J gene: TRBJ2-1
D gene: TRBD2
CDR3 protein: CASSPISGRRADEQFF
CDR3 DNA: TGCGCCAGCAGCCCGATTAGCGGGAGAAGAGCCGATGAGCAGTTCTTC

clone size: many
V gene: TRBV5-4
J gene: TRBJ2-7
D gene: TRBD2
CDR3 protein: CASSLLADLRGEQYF
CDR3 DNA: TGTGCCAGCAGCTTACTAGCGGACCTTCGGGGCGAGCAGTACTTC

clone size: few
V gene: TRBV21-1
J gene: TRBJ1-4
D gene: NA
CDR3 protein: CASTHDPRPDSNEKLFF
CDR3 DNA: TGTGCCAGCACCCACGACCCCCGTCCGGACAGCAATGAAAAACTGTTTTTT

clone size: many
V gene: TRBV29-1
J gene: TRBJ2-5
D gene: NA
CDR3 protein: CSIVDPGTQYF
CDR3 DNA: TGCAGCATCGTCGATCCCGGGACCCAGTACTTC